These T cell receptor beta chains were read from a single sample in a study of regulatory and conventional T cells in RAG deficiency. Using immunoSEQ multiplex PCR, the repertoire was profiled, and TCRdb retains in-frame clones only, with some absent. This sample has tens of thousands of clones, with nearly 95% found just once. These data were likewise used in another study, on regulatory T cells.

Sequenced input: CD25- CD4+ T cells sorted from blood. The receptors were gathered from a human donor in good health. The CDR3 runs from the conserved cysteine through the conserved F or W. The order of the fields is V gene, J gene, D gene, clone size, CDR3 DNA, CDR3 protein. The D gene is left open where the match is weak. The size field is filled for only some rows; it gives once, few, many or a size class.

v_gene: TRBV19
j_gene: TRBJ1-6
d_gene: .
abundance: .
CDR3nt: TGTGCCAGTTCCCCGGGACACATTAATTCACCCCTCCACTTT
CDR3aa: CASSPGHINSPLHF

v_gene: TRBV29-1
j_gene: TRBJ2-3
d_gene: .
abundance: .
CDR3nt: TGCAGCGTTGCCGACAGATACACAGATACGCAGTATTTT
CDR3aa: CSVADRYTDTQYF

v_gene: TRBV28
j_gene: TRBJ2-3
d_gene: TRBD2
abundance: .
CDR3nt: TGTGCCAGCAGTGTCAAGGGAGGGAGCACAGATACGCAGTATTTT
CDR3aa: CASSVKGGSTDTQYF

v_gene: TRBV5-4
j_gene: TRBJ2-1
d_gene: .
abundance: once
CDR3nt: TGTGCCAGCAGCTTGGGTCGGGGGACGGGGAATGAGCAGTTCTTC
CDR3aa: CASSLGRGTGNEQFF

v_gene: TRBV9
j_gene: TRBJ1-1
d_gene: TRBD1
abundance: .
CDR3nt: TGTGCCAGCAGCCGGGACAGGGTACTCGGGGAAGCTTTCTTT
CDR3aa: CASSRDRVLGEAFF

v_gene: TRBV4-2
j_gene: TRBJ2-2
d_gene: .
abundance: .
CDR3nt: TGTGCCAGCAGCCAAAGTAAACAGGTGCTGAACACCGGGGAGCTGTTTTTT
CDR3aa: CASSQSKQVLNTGELFF

v_gene: TRBV5-6
j_gene: TRBJ1-1
d_gene: .
abundance: .
CDR3nt: TGTGCCAGCAGCTTGTCGGGGGGGAACACTGAAGCTTTCTTT
CDR3aa: CASSLSGGNTEAFF

v_gene: TRBV6-1
j_gene: TRBJ2-5
d_gene: TRBD2
abundance: .
CDR3nt: TGTGCCAGCAGTGAACACGGGGGGGCAAAGACCCAGTACTTC
CDR3aa: CASSEHGGAKTQYF

v_gene: TRBV19
j_gene: TRBJ1-5
d_gene: .
abundance: .
CDR3nt: TGTGCCAGTAGCCCTTTATTGAGACAGACAAATCAGCCCCAGCATTTT
CDR3aa: CASSPLLRQTNQPQHF

v_gene: TRBV5-1
j_gene: TRBJ2-3
d_gene: TRBD2
abundance: .
CDR3nt: TGCGCCAGCAGCTTGGGGGGGGGAGGTACGACTCCAGATACGCAGTATTTT
CDR3aa: CASSLGGGGTTPDTQYF

v_gene: TRBV7-2
j_gene: TRBJ2-7
d_gene: TRBD1
abundance: .
CDR3nt: TGTGCCAGCAGCCGGGACAGCTTAACCTACGAGCAGTACTTC
CDR3aa: CASSRDSLTYEQYF

v_gene: TRBV4-2
j_gene: TRBJ1-1
d_gene: TRBD1
abundance: .
CDR3nt: TGTGCCAGCAGCCATCTGGACAGGGTGGCTGAAGCTTTCTTT
CDR3aa: CASSHLDRVAEAFF

v_gene: TRBV19
j_gene: TRBJ1-5
d_gene: .
abundance: .
CDR3nt: TGTGCCAGTAGTCAGGGTAGCCGTGGGGTTCAGCCCCAGCATTTT
CDR3aa: CASSQGSRGVQPQHF

v_gene: TRBV6-6
j_gene: TRBJ2-7
d_gene: .
abundance: .
CDR3nt: TGTGCCAGCAGCCTCCCTAGCCGCTCCTACGAGCAGTACTTC
CDR3aa: CASSLPSRSYEQYF

v_gene: TRBV6-5
j_gene: TRBJ1-6
d_gene: .
abundance: .
CDR3nt: TGTGCCAGCAGTTACTCGGCCTTAACCAATTCACCCCTCCACTTT
CDR3aa: CASSYSALTNSPLHF

v_gene: TRBV9
j_gene: TRBJ1-5
d_gene: .
abundance: .
CDR3nt: TGTGCCAGCAGCTTGAGAGGAGGGGCGGGACAGCCCCAGCATTTT
CDR3aa: CASSLRGGAGQPQHF

v_gene: TRBV6-1
j_gene: TRBJ1-2
d_gene: TRBD1
abundance: .
CDR3nt: TGTGCCAGCAGTGAAGCGGATCCCGGACAGGGGCCCTATGGCTACACCTTC
CDR3aa: CASSEADPGQGPYGYTF

v_gene: TRBV9
j_gene: TRBJ1-3
d_gene: .
abundance: .
CDR3nt: TGTGCCAGCAGCGTAGGGGGGGGCAGTGGAAACACCATATATTTT
CDR3aa: CASSVGGGSGNTIYF

v_gene: TRBV19
j_gene: TRBJ1-4
d_gene: .
abundance: .
CDR3nt: TGTGCCAGTAACCAGGGGATAGGAGAAAAACTGTTTTTT
CDR3aa: CASNQGIGEKLFF

v_gene: TRBV19
j_gene: TRBJ1-5
d_gene: TRBD1
abundance: .
CDR3nt: TGTGCCAGTAGCAACGACAGGGGGCTCGGCAATCAGCCCCAGCATTTT
CDR3aa: CASSNDRGLGNQPQHF

v_gene: TRBV5-1
j_gene: TRBJ2-7
d_gene: TRBD1
abundance: .
CDR3nt: TGCGCCAGCAGAGGACAGGCAATCGGGAACGAGCAGTACTTC
CDR3aa: CASRGQAIGNEQYF

v_gene: TRBV4-1
j_gene: TRBJ1-5
d_gene: .
abundance: .
CDR3nt: TGCGCCAGCAGCCAAGTTGGAGGAACCCAGCCCCAGCATTTT
CDR3aa: CASSQVGGTQPQHF

v_gene: TRBV9
j_gene: TRBJ1-4
d_gene: .
abundance: .
CDR3nt: TGTGCCAGCAGCCCCCGACAGGAGAATAATGAAAAACTGTTTTTT
CDR3aa: CASSPRQENNEKLFF